What follows describes a single T cell receptor (beta chain). Its antigen specificity is not known. A read error is possible here, since a much larger clone lies one base away. CDR1 and CDR2 are drawn from the germline V gene: MNHEY, SVGEGT. The CDR3 runs 14 residues from the cysteine to the phenylalanine. Only the CDR3 region is kept as DNA, spanning 42 bases read in frame from base 1. The data were taken from a study of T cells in Graves' hyperthyroidism and ophthalmopathy (dated by TCRdb to about 2019). Some background on the complete study: Peripheral blood was sampled at the time of initial diagnosis, prior to any treatment. To identify TCR V-J signatures that set the groups apart, the researchers used a discovery cohort of 100 patients, made up of 43 with Graves' ophthalmopathy and some 60 with stable Graves' hyperthyroidism. Whether ophthalmopathy could be predicted prospectively was tested in an independent validation cohort made up of fewer than 20 hyperthyroidism patients plus 17 patients who later progressed to ophthalmopathy. The 95 to 100 discovery patients were randomly divided into training and test sets at a 7:3 ratio. In more than five Graves' hyperthyroidism patients, the study also compared T-cell repertoires from thyroid tissue with T-cell repertoires from blood. Following sampling, methimazole starting at 30 mg daily was given to hyperthyroidism patients, and high-dose intravenous methylprednisolone was given to ophthalmopathy patients. According to the paper, TCR Vbeta CDR3 sequencing was carried out on over 130 peripheral blood samples, which came from more than 40 ophthalmopathy, around 75 hyperthyroidism and approximately 17 progressor patients.

The TCR beta CDR3 regions were amplified from RNA transcripts. A first-round RT-PCR of the TCR CDR3 used the HTBI primer set with the Qiagen OneStep RT-PCR kit. The libraries were constructed in a second round of multiplex PCR and then size-selected and purified. Paired-end sequencing of the libraries was performed with 100 bp reads on an Illumina HiSeq2000. On the authors' methods: SOAPnuke was used to process the raw data, throwing out any read that contained adapters or uncalled bases, had a mean Phred below 15, or lacked an exact constant-primer or identifier match. High-quality paired reads were merged with COPE v1.2.5, and unique nucleotide sequences were defined as clonotypes. Clonotypes were aligned to IMGT TRBV, TRBD and TRBJ reference segments using MiTCR v1.1. Only V-J combinations with frequency above 0.0001, covering about 99% of repertoires, were analysed. A TCS score was defined as the ratio of F50 (clonal expansion) to E x V (chaos), with BLOSUM62-based TCRdist applied between CDR3 peptides within each V-J. Welch's t-statistics and random forest reduced some 510 V-J features to roughly 13, which were used in a naive Bayes classifier (R e1071). TCRdb redid the processing of the public reads, applying fastp at Q25 and MiXCR, and retained in-frame beta chains. Each entry merges the rows of one CDR3 protein and shows their most common DNA and genes. These V and J calls are TCRdb output, not the study's own analysis. This sample comprises about 500,000 distinct CDR3 sequences, about a sixth of them detected only once. 15% to 20% of the sample is held by the ten biggest clonotypes.

Moderately to severely active disease, a Clinical Activity Score of at least 3, a NOSPECS grade of at least 4, and a duration under 3 months were present in ophthalmopathy patients. Any patient with an uncontrolled infection, another autoimmune disease, pregnancy or lactation was excluded. Diagnoses relied on clinical symptoms, serum thyroxine and TRAb, thyroid ultrasound and orbital computed tomography. PBMCs were isolated from roughly 10 ml of fresh peripheral blood by Ficoll-Paque density gradient centrifugation. Trizol reagent was used to extract total RNA, and RNA quality was then checked on an Agilent 2100 Bioanalyzer. Points the paper makes about the study in general: No statistical method was used to set the sample size in advance, and investigators knew the group allocation. In validation, the model predicted progression to ophthalmopathy a median of 6.5 months before onset, with about 64% sensitivity and more than 72% specificity. A model built on a 13 V-J signature distinguished ophthalmopathy from stable hyperthyroidism, reaching 87.88% sensitivity and about 81% specificity in cross-validation and 80%/75% in testing. Most expanded thyroid clonotypes (frequency above 0.001) were also detected in blood, a finding suggesting that blood repertoires may reflect thyroid immune responses.

Rearrangement joined TRBV6-2 or TRBV6-3 to TRBJ1-2, and 7 junctional nucleotides match TRBD1. The sequenced sample was blood. This TCR derives from a woman in her late teens or twenties with Graves' ophthalmopathy. The bases are TGTGCCAGCAGTCACTCCGGGACAGTATATGGCTACACCTTC. Translated, it gives CASSHSGTVYGYTF.